These 29 T cell receptor beta chains were sequenced from one sample in a study of long-term antiretroviral therapy in people with HIV. They ran version v3.0 of the immunoSEQ assay at survey level. TCRdb's copy holds only in-frame clones and misses some; the assay was immunoSEQ multiplex PCR. The table lists about 27,000 clones, about 84% of them singletons. Source: unsorted PBMCs, taken 0.8 years before starting antiretroviral therapy. The receptor set was obtained from a man between 18 and 29 years old with HIV.

The chain has TRBV7-2 and TRBJ2-7, with 9 bases fitting TRBD1. J was trimmed by 0 bases and V by 5 bases; bases with no gene match: 2. The CDR3 extends over 14 amino acids. Germline V gene lookup returns CDR1 SGHTA and CDR2 FQGNSA. The CDR3 DNA sequence: TGTGCCAGCAGCCGGGACAGGGCCTCCTACGAGCAGTACTTC. This gives the protein CASSRDRASYEQYF.

The V gene is TRBV5-4, the J gene TRBJ2-3, with unresolved D. Per germline, CDR1 SGHNT and CDR2 YYREEE (reference sequence). Trimming took 0 bases from V and 2 from J, leaving 4 bases between them. This CDR3 region has 13 residues. The CDR3 reads CASSLVDTDTQYF. CDR3 DNA sequence: TGTGCCAGCAGCTTGGTGGACACAGATACGCAGTATTTT. Variable domain in full (rest from reference TRBV5-4 and TRBJ2-3): ETGVTQSPTHLIKTRGQQVTLRCSSQSGHNTVSWYQQALGQGPQFIFQYYREEENGRGNFPPRFSGLQFPNYSSELNVNALELDDSALYLCASSLVDTDTQYFGPGTRLTVL.

The chain has TRBV28 and TRBJ2-3; a weak D match, TRBD2 (6 bases). Germline V gene data show CDR1 as MDHEN and CDR2 as SYDVKM. V lost 3 bases and J 7 bases, leaving 17 bases between the germline ends. CDR3 length: 15 residues. CDR3 loop: CASSFPRIGRYTQYF. The CDR3 DNA reads as TGTGCCAGCAGTTTCCCGCGGATAGGGAGGTATACGCAGTATTTT.

The chain couples TRBV5-1 to TRBJ2-3; D not certain. The CDR3 length is 15 residues. V lost 1 base, J lost 1 base, and 10 bases lay in between. CDR1 is SGHRS, CDR2 YFSETQ, per germline. The CDR3 reads CASSLTARGTDTQYF. The CDR3 DNA sequence: TGCGCCAGCAGCTTGACAGCACGAGGCACAGATACGCAGTATTTT.

The gene calls are TRBV30 and TRBJ1-2; D gene ambiguous. Trimming shortened V by 1 base and J by 3 bases, and 9 bases separated the two germline ends. CDR1 is GTSNPN, CDR2 SVGIG, per germline (reference sequence). The CDR3 totals 13 residues. The CDR3 sequence: CAWSDRADYGYTF. DNA of the CDR3: TGTGCCTGGAGTGATAGGGCCGACTATGGCTACACCTTC.

This clone was picked up a small number of times. V gene TRBV4-1 combines with J gene TRBJ2-2; D perhaps matches TRBD1 (5 bases). This CDR3 region has 13 residues. The V end lost 4 bases, the J end lost 4 bases, and 7 bases lay between the germline ends. In germline, CDR1 is MGHRA, CDR2 YSYEKL. The CDR3 loop reads CASSRDSTGELFF. CDR3 nucleotide sequence: TGCGCCAGCAGCCGCGACAGCACCGGGGAGCTGTTTTTT.

A single count supports this clone. This chain joins TRBV19 and TRBJ2-1, with 11 bases matching TRBD2. The V gene end was trimmed by 3 bases and the J gene end by 5 bases; junction bases not matched to a gene: 12. Germline CDR1 is LNHDA and CDR2 is SQIVND (reference sequence). CDR3 length: 18 amino acids. Here the CDR3 reads CASSIILAGVWGNNEQFF. The CDR3 DNA is TGTGCCAGTAGTATCATACTAGCGGGGGTATGGGGGAACAATGAGCAGTTCTTC.

This clone was counted once. DNA for the CDR3: TGCGCCAGCAGCTTGGTCAGCGGCTACATTTACAATGAGCAGTTCTTC. Protein product: CASSLVSGYIYNEQFF. V usage is TRBV5-1 and J usage is TRBJ2-1, with D possibly matching TRBD2 (5 bases). With 0 bases removed from V and 4 bases from J, the gap between germline ends came to 14 bases. The CDR3 contains 16 residues. Germline V lookup: CDR1 SGHRS, CDR2 YFSETQ.

The V gene is TRBV5-1, the J gene TRBJ1-6; D remains unclear. V was pared by 0 bases and J by 7 bases, with 14 bases between. Per the germline V gene, CDR1 is SGHRS and CDR2 is YFSETQ. The CDR3 sequence is 16 residues long. Written as DNA, the CDR3 is TGCGCCAGCAGCTTGGAATTAGGCGGTACAAATTCACCCCTCCACTTT. Its protein product is CASSLELGGTNSPLHF.

The table lists this clone with a count of one. One junction end does not reproduce the germline sequence, and a read error may be involved. The chain uses TRBV7-7 and TRBJ2-5; D remains ambiguous. The CDR3 contains 13 residues. Germline V gene sequence: CDR1 SSHAT, CDR2 FNYEAQ (reference sequence). DNA of the CDR3: TGTGCTAGCAGCTTACTGGGTTGGGAGACCCAGTACTTC. Translation: CASSLLGWETQYF.

V is TRBV5-4 and J is TRBJ1-1, with TRBD1 matching over 7 bases. The CDR3 totals 14 residues. V shed 2 bases, J shed 4 bases, and the junction held 5 bases outside the gene matches. Germline assignment: CDR1 SGHNT and CDR2 YYREEE (reference sequence). The CDR3 DNA sequence: TGTGCCAGCAGCTTTCAGGCAGGGGGCACTGAAGCTTTCTTT. Translating gives CASSFQAGGTEAFF.

The chain combines TRBV5-6 with TRBJ1-5; 9 nucleotides agree with TRBD1. Germline CDR1 SGHDT, CDR2 YYEEEE. V was clipped by 0 bases and J by 6 bases; unmatched bases: 10. The CDR3 is 17 amino acids. DNA of the CDR3: TGTGCCAGCAGCTTGGCCAGACAGGGGGAGTTCGGTCAGCCCCAGCATTTT. Protein product: CASSLARQGEFGQPQHF.

The CDR3 here is CASSPRQITGELFF. CDR3 sequence (DNA): TGTGCCAGCAGCCCTAGACAGATCACCGGGGAGCTGTTTTTT. V and J are TRBV7-2 and TRBJ2-2; tentative D call: TRBD1 (5 bases). In germline, CDR1 is SGHTA, CDR2 FQGNSA. Between the trimmed V and J ends, which lost 5 bases and 4 bases, there was a span of 11 bases. The length of the CDR3 is 14 residues.

V and J are TRBV9 and TRBJ2-3; TRBD2 aligns across 13 bases. V was clipped by 3 bases and J by 8 bases; unmatched bases: 9. The germline V gene encodes CDR1 SGDLS and CDR2 YYNGEE. The CDR3 totals 16 residues. The CDR3 DNA sequence: TGTGCCAGCAGCGCCCGGACTAGCGGGGGCCAGGGTACGCAGTATTTT. Amino acid sequence: CASSARTSGGQGTQYF.

The chain employs TRBV27 and TRBJ1-1; D might be TRBD1 (6 bases). CDR3 size: 14 residues. With 6 bases removed from V and 1 base from J, the gap between germline ends came to 12 bases. Germline lookup yields CDR1 MNHEY and CDR2 SMNVEV (reference sequence). This CDR3 reads CASRPAGANTEAFF. Written as DNA, the CDR3 is TGTGCCAGCAGGCCCGCGGGGGCGAACACTGAAGCTTTCTTT.

The genes are TRBV18 and TRBJ1-3; D ambiguous. The germline CDR1 and CDR2 sequences are KGHSH and LQKENI. With 2 bases removed from V and 0 bases from J, the gap between germline ends came to 11 bases. The CDR3 totals 16 residues. This CDR3 is CASSPSTANSGNTIYF. The CDR3 nucleotides are TGTGCCAGCTCACCATCAACGGCGAACTCTGGAAACACCATATATTTT.

The chain links TRBV30 to TRBJ2-7; D possibly uses TRBD1 or TRBD2 (5 bases each). V lost 1 base to trimming and J lost 2 bases, with 12 bases between them. Looked up from germline, CDR1 is GTSNPN and CDR2 is SVGIG (reference sequence). The CDR3 loop spans 14 amino acids. Written as DNA, the CDR3 is TGTGCCTGGAGTGCCTCGGGACCCACCTACGAGCAGTACTTC. Protein: CAWSASGPTYEQYF.

This chain uses TRBV6-1 with TRBJ1-1; the D gene is possibly TRBD1 (6 bases). The CDR3 totals 15 residues. Germline CDR1 and CDR2: MNHNS and SASEGT. V lost 1 base and J 4 bases, leaving 13 bases between the germline ends. CDR3 sequence: CASSEGGGGGTEAFF. DNA for the CDR3: TGTGCCAGCAGTGAAGGTGGGGGGGGCGGCACTGAAGCTTTCTTT.

This chain uses TRBV18 with TRBJ2-1, with D uncertain. Germline V CDR1 and CDR2: KGHSH, LQKENI. V was clipped by 8 bases and J by 7 bases, with 15 bases between them. There are 13 residues in the CDR3. CDR3 nucleotide sequence: TGTGCCAGCCGGCAACTTGATCGGAATGAGCAGTTCTTC. It specifies CASRQLDRNEQFF.

The chain joins TRBV29-1 to TRBJ2-1, with D unresolved. Between the trimmed V and J ends, which lost 0 bases and 0 bases, there was a span of 12 bases. Germline CDR1 reads SQVTM; CDR2 reads ANQGSEA. The CDR3 is made up of 16 amino acids. The CDR3 DNA sequence: TGCAGCGTTGAAGATCCGGCCGAGAGCTCCTACAATGAGCAGTTCTTC. Protein: CSVEDPAESSYNEQFF.

The rearrangement links TRBV5-4 to TRBJ2-3, with 8 positions matching TRBD1. Germline V gene lookup returns CDR1 SGHNT and CDR2 YYREEE (reference sequence). The junction had 2 bases not matched to a gene; V was cut back by 4 bases and J by 4 bases. The CDR3 is made up of 13 amino acids. CDR3 protein: CASSDRGADTQYF. The CDR3 coding sequence is TGTGCCAGCAGCGACAGGGGTGCAGATACGCAGTATTTT.

J is TRBJ2-5 and V is TRBV5-1; 7 positions match TRBD1. Trimming at V came to 0 bases and at J to 4 bases, leaving 3 bases not matched to a gene. Germline values: CDR1 SGHRS, CDR2 YFSETQ. CDR3 length: 14 amino acids. CDR3 nucleotides: TGCGCCAGCAGCTTGGCCCGACAGGGAGAGACCCAGTACTTC. Translation: CASSLARQGETQYF. The variable domain in full, completed from reference TRBV5-1 and TRBJ2-5, reads KAGVTQTPRYLIKTRGQQVTLSCSPISGHRSVSWYQQTPGQGLQFLFEYFSETQRNKGNFPGRFSGRQFSNSRSEMNVSTLELGDSALYLCASSLARQGETQYFGPGTRLLVL.

This chain joins TRBV13 and TRBJ2-6; the D gene is possibly TRBD2 (5 bases). Germline assignment: CDR1 PRHDT and CDR2 FYEKMQ (reference sequence). The V and J ends lost 5 bases and 0 bases respectively, with 14 bases between them. The CDR3 runs 17 residues. DNA for the CDR3: TGTGCCAGCAGCACTCAAGGGAGACCCTCTGGGGCCAACGTCCTGACTTTC. It yields the protein CASSTQGRPSGANVLTF.

The count of this clone is one. The rearrangement links TRBV30 to TRBJ1-2; 7 bases map to TRBD1. The V and J ends lost 2 bases and 4 bases, in that order; junction bases with no gene match: 4. The germline V gene has CDR1 GTSNPN and CDR2 SVGIG (reference sequence). This CDR3 has 13 amino acids. The CDR3 nucleotides read TGTGCCTGGAGTAGGGGGCGAGGCTATGGCTACACCTTC. This encodes CAWSRGRGYGYTF.

This chain connects TRBV6-5 to TRBJ2-7; TRBD1 agrees at 10 bases. This CDR3 contains 13 residues. With 5 bases clipped from V and 7 bases from J, the junction kept 5 bases outside the gene matches. CDR1 is MNHEY, CDR2 SVGAGI, per germline. The DNA of the CDR3 is TGTGCCAGCAGTGGGACAGGGGTTAGAGAGCAGTACTTC. This gives the protein CASSGTGVREQYF.

The chain combines TRBV7-9 with TRBJ1-1, with D possibly TRBD1 on 5 matching bases. CDR3 length: 14 residues. Germline V gene data show CDR1 as SEHNR and CDR2 as FQNEAQ (reference sequence). V was shortened by 6 bases and J by 4 bases, with 15 bases between the two germline ends. The CDR3 is CASSSVRGATEAFF. The CDR3 coding sequence is TGTGCCAGCAGTTCTGTGAGGGGAGCCACTGAAGCTTTCTTT.

This clone occurred a few times. This chain connects TRBV2 to TRBJ1-5; 7 bases map to TRBD1. Germline V CDR1 and CDR2: SNHLY, FYNNEI. The CDR3 loop spans 13 amino acids. Trimming took 6 bases from V and 4 from J; bases not matched to a gene: 3. DNA of the CDR3: TGTGCCAGCAGGAGGGACAGTAATCAGCCCCAGCATTTT. Its protein product is CASRRDSNQPQHF.

The rearrangement joins TRBV30 to TRBJ2-1; D possibly corresponds to TRBD1 (5 bases). The V end lost 4 bases, the J end lost 3 bases, and 13 bases lay between the germline ends. The V gene's germline CDR1 is GTSNPN and CDR2 SVGIG (reference sequence). The CDR3 length is 14 residues. The CDR3 DNA is TGTGCCTGGAAAAAACAGGATTTCTACAATGAGCAGTTCTTC. This sequence encodes CAWKKQDFYNEQFF.

On this clone: The junction shows a germline mismatch at one end, possibly a read error. The chain employs TRBV5-4 and TRBJ2-1, with 7 positions matching TRBD2. Germline assignment: CDR1 SGHNT and CDR2 YYREEE (reference sequence). The CDR3 is 16 residues long. The CDR3 loop reads CASSQDGSGKLGEQFF. The CDR3 DNA reads TGCGCCAGCAGCCAGGACGGGAGCGGGAAATTAGGTGAGCAGTTCTTC.